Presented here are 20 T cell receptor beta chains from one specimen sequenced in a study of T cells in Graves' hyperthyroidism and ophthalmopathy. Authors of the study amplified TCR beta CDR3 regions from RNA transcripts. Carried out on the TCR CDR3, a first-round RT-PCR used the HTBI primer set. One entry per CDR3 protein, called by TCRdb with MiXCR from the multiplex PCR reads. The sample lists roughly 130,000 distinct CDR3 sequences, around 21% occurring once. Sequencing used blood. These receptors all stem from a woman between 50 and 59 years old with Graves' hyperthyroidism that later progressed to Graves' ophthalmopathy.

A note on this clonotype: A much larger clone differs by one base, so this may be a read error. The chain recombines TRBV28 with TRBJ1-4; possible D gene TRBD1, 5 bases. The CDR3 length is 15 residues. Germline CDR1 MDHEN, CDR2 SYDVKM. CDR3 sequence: CASLGRGGTNEKPFF. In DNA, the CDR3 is TGTGCCAGTCTGGGAAGGGGCGGAACTAATGAAAAACCGTTTTTT.

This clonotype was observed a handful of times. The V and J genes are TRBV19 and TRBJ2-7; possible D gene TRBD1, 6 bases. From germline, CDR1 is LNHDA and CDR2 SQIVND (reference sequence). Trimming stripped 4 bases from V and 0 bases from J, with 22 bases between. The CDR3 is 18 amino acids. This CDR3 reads CASSTRPSTGKSSYEQYF. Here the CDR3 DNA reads TGTGCCAGTAGTACCAGACCTTCCACAGGGAAGAGCTCCTACGAGCAGTACTTC.

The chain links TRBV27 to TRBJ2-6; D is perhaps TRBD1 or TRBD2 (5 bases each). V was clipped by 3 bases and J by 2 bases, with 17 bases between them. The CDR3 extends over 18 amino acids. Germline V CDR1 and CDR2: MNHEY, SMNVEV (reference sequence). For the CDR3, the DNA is TGTGCCAGCAGTTTGAAGGCTGGGGACGTTCCTGGGGCCAACGTCCTGACTTTC. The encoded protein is CASSLKAGDVPGANVLTF.

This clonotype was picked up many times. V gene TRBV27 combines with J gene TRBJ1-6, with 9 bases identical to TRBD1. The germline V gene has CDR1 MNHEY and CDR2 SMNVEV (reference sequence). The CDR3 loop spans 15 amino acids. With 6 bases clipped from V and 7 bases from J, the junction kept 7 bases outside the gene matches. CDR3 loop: CASSRDRAENSPLHF. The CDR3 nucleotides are TGTGCCAGCAGCCGGGACAGGGCTGAGAATTCACCCCTCCACTTT.

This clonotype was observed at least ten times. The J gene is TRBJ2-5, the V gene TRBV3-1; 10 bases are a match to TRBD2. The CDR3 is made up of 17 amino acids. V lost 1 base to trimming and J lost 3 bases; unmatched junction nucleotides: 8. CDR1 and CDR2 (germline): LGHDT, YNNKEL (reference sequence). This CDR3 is CASSQGILGLAEETQYF. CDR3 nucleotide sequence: TGTGCCAGCAGCCAAGGAATCCTAGGACTAGCGGAAGAGACCCAGTACTTC.

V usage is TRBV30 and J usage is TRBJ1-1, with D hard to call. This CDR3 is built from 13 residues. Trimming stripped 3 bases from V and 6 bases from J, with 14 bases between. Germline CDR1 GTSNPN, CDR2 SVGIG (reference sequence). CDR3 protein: CAWRVSPQAEAFF. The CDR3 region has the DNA TGTGCCTGGAGGGTCTCCCCTCAGGCTGAAGCTTTCTTT.

CDR3 in amino acids: CSVPPPGRTEAFF. CDR3 coding DNA: TGCAGCGTACCCCCTCCGGGCCGCACTGAAGCTTTCTTT. The chain combines TRBV29-1 with TRBJ1-1; D unresolved. Trimming took off 6 bases at V and 4 bases at J, with 15 bases between the two ends. Germline V gene lookup returns CDR1 SQVTM and CDR2 ANQGSEA. The CDR3 sequence is 13 residues long.

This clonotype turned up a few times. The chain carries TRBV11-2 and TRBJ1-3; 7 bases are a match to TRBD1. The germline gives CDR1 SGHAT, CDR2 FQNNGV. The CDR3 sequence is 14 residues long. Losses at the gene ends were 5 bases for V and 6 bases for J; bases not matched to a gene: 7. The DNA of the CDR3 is TGTGCCAGCAGCAAAGCCGGGACAGCAAACACCATATATTTT. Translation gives CASSKAGTANTIYF. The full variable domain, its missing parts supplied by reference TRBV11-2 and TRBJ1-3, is EAGVAQSPRYKIIEKRQSVAFWCNPISGHATLYWYQQILGQGPKLLIQFQNNGVVDDSQLPKDRFSAERLKGVDSTLKIQPAKLEDSAVYLCASSKAGTANTIYFGEGSWLTVV.

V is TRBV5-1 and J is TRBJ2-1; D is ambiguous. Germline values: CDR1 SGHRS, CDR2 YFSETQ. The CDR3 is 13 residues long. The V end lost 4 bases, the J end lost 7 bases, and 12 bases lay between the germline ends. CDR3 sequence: CASSAHVGNEQFF. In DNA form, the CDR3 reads TGCGCCAGCAGCGCGCACGTGGGGAATGAGCAGTTCTTC.

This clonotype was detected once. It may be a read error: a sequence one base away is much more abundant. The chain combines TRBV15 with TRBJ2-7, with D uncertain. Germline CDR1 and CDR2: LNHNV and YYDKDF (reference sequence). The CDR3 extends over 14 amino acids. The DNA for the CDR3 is TGTGCCACCAGCAGAGACCCAGGTTCCTACGAGCGGTACTTC. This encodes CATSRDPGSYERYF.

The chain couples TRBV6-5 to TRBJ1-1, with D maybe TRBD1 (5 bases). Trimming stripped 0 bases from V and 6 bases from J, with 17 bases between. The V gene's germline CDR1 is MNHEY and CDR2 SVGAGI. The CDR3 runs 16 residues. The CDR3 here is CASSYSQLGESSEAFF. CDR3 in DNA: TGTGCCAGCAGTTACTCCCAGTTGGGGGAGTCTTCTGAAGCTTTCTTT.

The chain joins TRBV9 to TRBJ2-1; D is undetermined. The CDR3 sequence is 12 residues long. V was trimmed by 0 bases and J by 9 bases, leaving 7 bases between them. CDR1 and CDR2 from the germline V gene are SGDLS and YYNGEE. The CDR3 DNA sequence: TGTGCCAGCAGCGTAGGGCTGGGTGAGCAGTTCTTC. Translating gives CASSVGLGEQFF.

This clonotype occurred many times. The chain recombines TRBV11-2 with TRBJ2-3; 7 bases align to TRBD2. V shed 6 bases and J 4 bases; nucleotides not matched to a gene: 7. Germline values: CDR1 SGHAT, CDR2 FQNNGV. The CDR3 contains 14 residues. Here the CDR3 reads CASRQLAWADTQYF. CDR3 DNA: TGTGCCAGCAGGCAACTAGCGTGGGCAGATACGCAGTATTTT.

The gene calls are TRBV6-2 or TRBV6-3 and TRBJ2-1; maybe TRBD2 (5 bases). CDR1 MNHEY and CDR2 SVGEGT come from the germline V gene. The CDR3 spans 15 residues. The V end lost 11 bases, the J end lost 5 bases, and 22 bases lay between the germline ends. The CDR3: CAPPEESTKDNEQFF. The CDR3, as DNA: TGTGCCCCCCCGGAGGAGTCCACGAAAGACAATGAGCAGTTCTTC.

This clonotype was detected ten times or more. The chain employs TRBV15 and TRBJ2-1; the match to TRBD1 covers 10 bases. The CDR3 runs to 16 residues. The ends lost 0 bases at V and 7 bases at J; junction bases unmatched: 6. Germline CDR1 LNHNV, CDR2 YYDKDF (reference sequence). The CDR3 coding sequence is TGTGCCACCAGCAGAGACCCAGGGACAGGGGTTAATGAGCAGTTCTTC. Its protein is CATSRDPGTGVNEQFF.

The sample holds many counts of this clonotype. The CDR3 region is CASSFGGPRAGELFF. In nucleotides, the CDR3 is TGTGCCAGCAGTTTCGGGGGGCCGCGTGCCGGGGAGCTGTTTTTT. The V and J genes are TRBV12-3 or TRBV12-4 and TRBJ2-2; weak D call: TRBD2 (7 bases). The CDR3 length is 15 residues. V lost 3 bases, J lost 6 bases, and 14 bases lay in between.

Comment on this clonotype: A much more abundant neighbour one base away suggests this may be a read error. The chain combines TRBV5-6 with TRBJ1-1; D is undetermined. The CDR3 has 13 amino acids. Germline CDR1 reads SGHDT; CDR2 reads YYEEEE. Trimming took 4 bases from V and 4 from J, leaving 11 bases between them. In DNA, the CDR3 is TGTGCCAGCAGCACCTCGGGAACCACTGAAGCTTTCTTT. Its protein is CASSTSGTTEAFF.

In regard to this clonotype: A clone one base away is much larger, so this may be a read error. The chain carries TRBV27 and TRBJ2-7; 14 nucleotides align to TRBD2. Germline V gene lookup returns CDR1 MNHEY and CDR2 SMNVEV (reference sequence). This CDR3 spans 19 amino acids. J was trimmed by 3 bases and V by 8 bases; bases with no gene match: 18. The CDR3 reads CASPAVTSGRGGRSYEQYF. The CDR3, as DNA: TGTGCCAGCCCGGCCGTGACTAGCGGGAGGGGGGGAAGGAGCTACGAGCAGTACTTC.

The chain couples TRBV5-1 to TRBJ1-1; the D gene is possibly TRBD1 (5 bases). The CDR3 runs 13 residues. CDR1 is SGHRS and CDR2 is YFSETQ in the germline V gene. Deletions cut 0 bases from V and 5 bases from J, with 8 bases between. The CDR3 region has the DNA TGCGCCAGCAGCTTGGATGGGGGTACTGAAGCTTTCTTT. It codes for CASSLDGGTEAFF.

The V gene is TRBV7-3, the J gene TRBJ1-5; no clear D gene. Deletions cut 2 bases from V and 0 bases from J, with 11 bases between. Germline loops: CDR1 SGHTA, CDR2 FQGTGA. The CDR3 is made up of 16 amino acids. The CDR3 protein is CASSLEFGNSNQPQHF. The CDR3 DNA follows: TGTGCCAGCAGCTTAGAGTTTGGGAATAGCAATCAGCCCCAGCATTTT.